One sample yielded the 25 T cell receptor beta chains listed below, sequenced in a study of T cell responses to AZD1222 COVID-19 vaccine. The data were produced by immunoSEQ multiplex PCR, yet TCRdb's version contains in-frame clones alone and is incomplete. The table records around 80,000 clones, 70% to 90% of them present only once. The material was peripheral blood, obtained 28 days after the second AZD1222 dose. All receptors derive from an adult who received the AZD1222 COVID-19 vaccine.

The V and J genes are TRBV10-3 and TRBJ2-3; 9 bases map to TRBD2. In germline, CDR1 is ENHRY, CDR2 SYGVKD. V trimming: 4 bases; J trimming: 2 bases; junction bases outside the gene matches: 7. The CDR3 has 16 amino acids. The CDR3 is CAISVAGGHDTDTQYF. CDR3 coding DNA: TGTGCCATCAGTGTGGCGGGGGGGCACGACACAGATACGCAGTATTTT.

V is TRBV7-9 and J is TRBJ2-7, with D tentatively TRBD2 (5 bases). This CDR3 has 12 residues. V was trimmed by 1 base and J by 9 bases, leaving 10 bases between them. Germline V gene lookup returns CDR1 SEHNR and CDR2 FQNEAQ (reference sequence). As DNA, the CDR3 is TGTGCCAGCAGCTTAGATGGCGCGGGGCAGTACTTC. Translation gives CASSLDGAGQYF. Full variable domain (rest looked up from reference TRBV7-9 and TRBJ2-7): DTGVSQNPRHKITKRGQNVTFRCDPISEHNRLYWYRQTLGQGPEFLTYFQNEAQLEKSRLLSDRFSAERPKGSFSTLEIQRTEQGDSAMYLCASSLDGAGQYFGPGTRLTVT.

The chain is built from TRBV7-9 and TRBJ2-7, with 10 nucleotides matching TRBD1. The ends lost 3 bases at V and 2 bases at J; junction bases unmatched: 4. Germline V gene data show CDR1 as SEHNR and CDR2 as FQNEAQ (reference sequence). This CDR3 comprises 15 residues. CDR3 sequence: CASSLGQGPAYEQYF. The CDR3 DNA reads TGTGCCAGCAGCTTGGGACAGGGGCCCGCCTACGAGCAGTACTTC.

The chain recombines TRBV6-5 with TRBJ2-7; tentative D call: TRBD1 (5 bases). The CDR3 contains 14 residues. Germline V gene sequence: CDR1 MNHEY, CDR2 SVGAGI. Trimming left V 6 bases short and J 0 bases short, with 12 bases between. CDR3 DNA sequence: TGTGCCAGCAGAACGACAGCCGGCTCCTACGAGCAGTACTTC. The encoded protein is CASRTTAGSYEQYF.

As DNA, the CDR3 is TGTGCCAGCAGCCCCGACCGCGACAATGAGCAGTTCTTC. Amino acid sequence: CASSPDRDNEQFF. This chain links TRBV7-9 with TRBJ2-1; no definite D call. The length of the CDR3 is 13 residues. Trimming pared 5 bases from V and 5 bases from J, leaving 10 bases between. The germline gives CDR1 SEHNR, CDR2 FQNEAQ (reference sequence). Full variable domain (rest looked up from reference TRBV7-9 and TRBJ2-1): DTGVSQNPRHKITKRGQNVTFRCDPISEHNRLYWYRQTLGQGPEFLTYFQNEAQLEKSRLLSDRFSAERPKGSFSTLEIQRTEQGDSAMYLCASSPDRDNEQFFGPGTRLTVL.

Here the CDR3 reads CASSLRLSNQDTQYF. In DNA, the CDR3 is TGTGCCAGCAGTTTAAGGTTGTCGAATCAAGATACGCAGTATTTT. The chain uses TRBV28 and TRBJ2-3; D gene uncertain. Germline V lookup: CDR1 MDHEN, CDR2 SYDVKM. This CDR3 is 15 amino acids long. Trimming took off 2 bases at V and 5 bases at J, with 14 bases between the two ends.

This clone showed up just a few times. Sequence at one end of the junction differs from germline and may be a read error. The rearrangement uses TRBV2 and TRBJ1-2, with unresolved D. The CDR3 covers 11 residues. Germline CDR1 is SNHLY and CDR2 is FYNNEI. CDR3 in DNA: TGTGCCAGCAGTGATAGACGTTCCCCCAGCTTC. It is translated as CASSDRRSPSF.

This chain joins TRBV19 and TRBJ1-4, with 8 bases identical to TRBD1. The CDR3 extends over 16 amino acids. The germline CDR1 and CDR2 sequences are LNHDA and SQIVND (reference sequence). The junction had 12 bases not matched to a gene; V was cut back by 4 bases and J by 8 bases. In nucleotides, the CDR3 is TGTGCCAGTAGTACAATCTTCGACAGGGGCCAGGAAAAACTGTTTTTT. This codes for CASSTIFDRGQEKLFF. The whole variable domain, remainder taken from reference TRBV19 and TRBJ1-4, is DGGITQSPKYLFRKEGQNVTLSCEQNLNHDAMYWYRQDPGQGLRLIYYSQIVNDFQKGDIAEGYSVSREKKESFPLTVTSAQKNPTAFYLCASSTIFDRGQEKLFFGSGTQLSVL.

This clone was found once. The rearrangement joins TRBV19 to TRBJ2-7, with 7 bases identical to TRBD2. The germline V gene encodes CDR1 LNHDA and CDR2 SQIVND (reference sequence). With 5 bases clipped from V and 3 bases from J, the junction kept 16 bases outside the gene matches. The CDR3 has 17 residues. CDR3 region: CASSLKNSLRGVYEQYF. CDR3 DNA sequence: TGTGCCAGTAGTTTGAAGAACAGTCTACGGGGGGTCTACGAGCAGTACTTC.

The chain carries TRBV10-2 and TRBJ2-3; no definite D call. V lost 8 bases to trimming and J lost 2 bases, with 11 bases between them. The CDR3 extends over 13 amino acids. Germline CDR1 reads WSHSY; CDR2 reads SAAADI. The CDR3 here is CASYLLNTDTQYF. CDR3 bases: TGCGCCAGCTATTTACTGAACACAGATACGCAGTATTTT.

This clone was found once. In DNA form, the CDR3 reads TGTGCCAGCAGTCCTTCGCCCTCAAGGGAAAAACTGTTTTTT. Protein sequence: CASSPSPSREKLFF. The chain joins TRBV28 to TRBJ1-4, with unresolved D. Trimming stripped 5 bases from V and 8 bases from J, with 15 bases between. Germline V gene sequence: CDR1 MDHEN, CDR2 SYDVKM. The CDR3 is made up of 14 amino acids. Filled out from reference TRBV28 and TRBJ1-4, the complete variable domain reads DVKVTQSSRYLVKRTGEKVFLECVQDMDHENMFWYRQDPGLGLRLIYFSYDVKMKEKGDIPEGYSVSREKKERFSLILESASTNQTSMYLCASSPSPSREKLFFGSGTQLSVL.

The V call is TRBV4-1, the J call TRBJ2-6, with D uncertain. Germline CDR1 MGHRA, CDR2 YSYEKL. V gave up 1 base and J gave up 0 bases, with 10 bases separating them. This CDR3 has 17 amino acids. CDR3 loop: CASSQGVSYSGANVLTF. In nucleotides, the CDR3 is TGCGCCAGCAGCCAAGGTGTCTCGTACTCTGGGGCCAACGTCCTGACTTTC.

The chain employs TRBV10-2 and TRBJ2-1, with 10 bases matching TRBD2. The junction had 4 bases not matched to a gene; V was cut back by 5 bases and J by 6 bases. The CDR3 covers 14 residues. The germline V gene encodes CDR1 WSHSY and CDR2 SAAADI. The CDR3 here is CASSIAGGFNEQFF. CDR3 sequence (DNA): TGCGCCAGCAGTATAGCGGGGGGCTTCAATGAGCAGTTCTTC.

V usage is TRBV6-5 and J usage is TRBJ1-6; D might be TRBD1 (6 bases). The germline V gene encodes CDR1 MNHEY and CDR2 SVGAGI. The length of the CDR3 is 14 residues. V dropped 4 bases and J dropped 13 bases, with 17 bases sitting between them. CDR3 sequence: CASSFNSDGGPLHF. DNA of the CDR3: TGTGCCAGCAGTTTCAACTCCGATGGGGGCCCCCTCCACTTT.

The chain recombines TRBV5-6 with TRBJ1-6; TRBD1 might be the D (5 bases). Trimming left V 3 bases short and J 5 bases short, with 9 bases between. Germline assignment: CDR1 SGHDT and CDR2 YYEEEE. The length of the CDR3 is 14 residues. CDR3 in DNA: TGTGCCAGCAGCTCGAGGGGAAATAATTCACCCCTCCACTTT. Translated, it gives CASSSRGNNSPLHF.

The rearrangement uses TRBV3-1 (or the pseudogene TRBV3-2) and TRBJ2-5, with 7 nucleotides matching TRBD2. The V gene's germline CDR1 is LGHDT and CDR2 YNNKEL (reference sequence). V trimming: 0 bases; J trimming: 0 bases; junction bases outside the gene matches: 4. The CDR3 is 16 amino acids. DNA of the CDR3: TGTGCCAGCAGCCAAGAGCTAGCGGCTGACCAAGAGACCCAGTACTTC. It specifies CASSQELAADQETQYF.

The chain has TRBV5-6 and TRBJ2-7; tentatively, D is TRBD2 (7 bases). Germline V lookup: CDR1 SGHDT, CDR2 YYEEEE. The V and J ends lost 0 bases and 5 bases respectively, with 12 bases between them. The CDR3 consists of 14 residues. CDR3 DNA sequence: TGTGCCAGCAGCTTGGCCAGGGAGGGGGACGAGCAGTACTTC. This translates into CASSLAREGDEQYF.

The chain combines TRBV28 with TRBJ2-2, with D unresolved. Germline V CDR1 and CDR2: MDHEN, SYDVKM. This CDR3 contains 15 residues. V dropped 2 bases and J dropped 4 bases, with 11 bases sitting between them. The DNA for the CDR3 is TGTGCCAGCAGTTTACCTGGCGGTAGCACCGGGGAGCTGTTTTTT. Encoded protein: CASSLPGGSTGELFF.

This clone has only a few counts. This rearrangement joins TRBV21-1 to TRBJ1-5; no DNA check was done on the table's D call, TRBD1. TRBV21-1 is a known pseudogene. CDR3 length: 18 amino acids. The CDR3 reads CASSNTPVTDRGGQPQHF. In nucleotides, the CDR3 is TGTGCCAGCAGCAATACCCCCGTTACGGACAGGGGTGGCCAGCCCCAGCATTTT.

V is TRBV5-1 and J is TRBJ1-3, with a weak D call TRBD1 (6 bases). The CDR3 is 17 residues long. The germline V gene encodes CDR1 SGHRS and CDR2 YFSETQ. V was shortened by 2 bases and J by 1 base, with 16 bases between the two germline ends. The CDR3 is CASSFTDSSRSGNTIYF. The CDR3 region has the DNA TGCGCCAGCAGCTTCACGGACAGTTCTCGGTCTGGAAACACCATATATTTT.

The rearrangement joins TRBV4-1 to TRBJ1-1; unclear D gene. From germline, CDR1 is MGHRA and CDR2 YSYEKL. V shed 5 bases and J shed 0 bases, with 10 bases lying between them. This CDR3 comprises 14 residues. This chain's CDR3 is CASSEGRVNTEAFF. CDR3 DNA: TGCGCCAGCAGCGAAGGGAGGGTGAACACTGAAGCTTTCTTT.

This clone was seen a single time. The junction does not match germline at one end; this may be a read error. The chain has TRBV5-1 and TRBJ1-1; D gene ambiguous. The CDR3 spans 12 residues. Per the germline V gene, CDR1 is SGHRS and CDR2 is YFSETQ. CDR3: CASRLVGGEAFF. Written as DNA, the CDR3 is TGCGCCAGCAGATTGGTGGGAGGTGAAGCTTTCTTT.

This sequence joins TRBV7-2 and TRBJ2-7; 8 bases align to TRBD1. The ends lost 2 bases at V and 5 bases at J; junction bases unmatched: 8. Per the germline V gene, CDR1 is SGHTA and CDR2 is FQGNSA. The CDR3 spans 15 residues. CDR3 sequence reads: CASSLPGDRRHEQYF. The CDR3 DNA follows: TGTGCCAGCAGCTTACCGGGGGACAGGAGGCACGAGCAGTACTTC. The variable domain in full, completed from reference TRBV7-2 and TRBJ2-7, reads GAGVSQSPSNKVTEKGKDVELRCDPISGHTALYWYRQSLGQGLEFLIYFQGNSAPDKSGLPSDRFSAERTGGSVSTLTIQRTQQEDSAVYLCASSLPGDRRHEQYFGPGTRLTVT.

This sequence joins TRBV3-1 (or the pseudogene TRBV3-2) and TRBJ2-1, with D possibly being TRBD1 or TRBD2 (5 bases each). Trimming left V 0 bases short and J 8 bases short, with 11 bases between. This CDR3 contains 14 residues. Germline lookup yields CDR1 LGHDT and CDR2 YNNKEL (reference sequence). The CDR3 loop is CASSQDMGRDEQFF. In DNA, the CDR3 is TGTGCCAGCAGCCAAGATATGGGGCGGGATGAGCAGTTCTTC.

V and J are TRBV9 and TRBJ1-1; no reliable D call. V gave up 2 bases and J gave up 4 bases, with 12 bases separating them. Germline assignment: CDR1 SGDLS and CDR2 YYNGEE. There are 14 residues in the CDR3. CDR3 coding DNA: TGTGCCAGCAGCGTCGGAACTGTGGGCACTGAAGCTTTCTTT. Translating gives CASSVGTVGTEAFF.